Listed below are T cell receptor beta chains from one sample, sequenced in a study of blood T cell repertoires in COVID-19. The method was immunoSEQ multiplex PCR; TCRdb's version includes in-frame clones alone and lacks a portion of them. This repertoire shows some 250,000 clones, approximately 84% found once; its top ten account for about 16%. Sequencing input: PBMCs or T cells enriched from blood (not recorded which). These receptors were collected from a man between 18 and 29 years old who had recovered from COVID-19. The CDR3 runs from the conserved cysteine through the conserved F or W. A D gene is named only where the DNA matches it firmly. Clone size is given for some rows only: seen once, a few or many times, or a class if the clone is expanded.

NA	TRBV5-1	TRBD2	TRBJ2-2	TGCGCCAGCAGCTTATTTACTAGCGGAAACACCGGGGAGCTGTTTTTT	CASSLFTSGNTGELFF
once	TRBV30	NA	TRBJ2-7	TGTGCCTGGAGTGTAGGGAGCTCCTACGAGCAGTACTTC	CAWSVGSSYEQYF
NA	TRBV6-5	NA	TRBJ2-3	TGTGCCAGCAGTTACAGCGGACTTCTCACAGATACGCAGTATTTT	CASSYSGLLTDTQYF
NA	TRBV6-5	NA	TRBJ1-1	TGTGCCAGCAGGGGACGGGGGGGGAACACTGAAGCTTTCTTT	CASRGRGGNTEAFF
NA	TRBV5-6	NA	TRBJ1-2	TGTGCCAGCAGCGTAATACAGGGTCCCTATGGCTACACCTTC	CASSVIQGPYGYTF
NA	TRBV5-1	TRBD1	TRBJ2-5	TGCGCCAGCAGCTTGTTCGGGACAGGGAGACAAGAGACCCAGTACTTC	CASSLFGTGRQETQYF
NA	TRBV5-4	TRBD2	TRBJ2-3	TGTGCCAGCAGCCGTACTAGCGGGGGGGTAAGCACAGATACGCAGTATTTT	CASSRTSGGVSTDTQYF
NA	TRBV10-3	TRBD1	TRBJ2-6	TGTGCCATCAGTGAGTCTGCGGCAGGGGGCGCGGGGGCCAACGTCCTGACTTTC	CAISESAAGGAGANVLTF
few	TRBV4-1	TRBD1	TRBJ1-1	TGCGCCAGCAGCCAGGGGACAGGGACTGAAGCTTTCTTT	CASSQGTGTEAFF
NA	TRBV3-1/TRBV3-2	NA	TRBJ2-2	TGTGCCAGCAGCCGGTCAGGGAACACCGGGGAGCTGTTTTTT	CASSRSGNTGELFF
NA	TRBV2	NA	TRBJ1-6	TGTGCCAGCAGGGACGGGAGTCAGGGTAATTCACCCCTCCACTTT	CASRDGSQGNSPLHF
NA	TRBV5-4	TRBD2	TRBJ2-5	TGTGCCAGCAGCCAATACCTTAGCGGGTCACGGGAGACCCAGTACTTC	CASSQYLSGSRETQYF
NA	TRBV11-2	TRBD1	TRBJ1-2	TGTGCCAGCAGCTTAGAGCCAGGGGGCTATGGCTACACCTTC	CASSLEPGGYGYTF
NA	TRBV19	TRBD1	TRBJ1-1	TGTGCCAGTAGTATGAGGACAGGGATGAACACTGAAGCTTTCTTT	CASSMRTGMNTEAFF
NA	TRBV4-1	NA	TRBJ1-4	TGCGCCAGCAGCCTCAGCGAAGAATCTAATGAAAAACTGTTTTTT	CASSLSEESNEKLFF
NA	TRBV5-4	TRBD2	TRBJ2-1	TGTGCCAGCACAGTCCGGGGGGGCTCCTACAATGAGCAGTTCTTC	CASTVRGGSYNEQFF